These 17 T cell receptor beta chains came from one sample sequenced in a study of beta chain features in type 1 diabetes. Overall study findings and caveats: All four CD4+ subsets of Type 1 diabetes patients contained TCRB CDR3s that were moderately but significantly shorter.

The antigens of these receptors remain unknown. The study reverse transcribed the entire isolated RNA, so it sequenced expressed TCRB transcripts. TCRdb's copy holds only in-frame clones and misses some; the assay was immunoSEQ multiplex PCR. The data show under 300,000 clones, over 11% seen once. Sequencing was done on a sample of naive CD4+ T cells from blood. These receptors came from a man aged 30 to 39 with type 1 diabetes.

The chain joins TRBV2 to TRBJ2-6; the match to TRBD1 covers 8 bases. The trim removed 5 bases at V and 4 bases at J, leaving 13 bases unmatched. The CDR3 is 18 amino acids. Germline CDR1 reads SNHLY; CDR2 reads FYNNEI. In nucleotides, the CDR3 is TGTGCCAGCAGTCGACCAGGGACAGGCCCGTCCGGGGCCAACGTCCTGACTTTC. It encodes CASSRPGTGPSGANVLTF.

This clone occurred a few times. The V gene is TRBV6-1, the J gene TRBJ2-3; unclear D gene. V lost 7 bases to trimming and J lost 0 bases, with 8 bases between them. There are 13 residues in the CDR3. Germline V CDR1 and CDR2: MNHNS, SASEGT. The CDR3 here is CASIGRSTDTQYF. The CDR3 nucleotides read TGTGCCAGCATCGGCAGGAGCACAGATACGCAGTATTTT.

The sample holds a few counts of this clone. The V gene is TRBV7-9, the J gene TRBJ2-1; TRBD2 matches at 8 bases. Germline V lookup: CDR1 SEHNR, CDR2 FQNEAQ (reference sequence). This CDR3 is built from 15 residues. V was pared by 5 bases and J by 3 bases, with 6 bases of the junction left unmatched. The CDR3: CASSRGGGLYNEQFF. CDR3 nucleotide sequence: TGTGCCAGCAGCCGGGGGGGCGGTCTCTACAATGAGCAGTTCTTC.

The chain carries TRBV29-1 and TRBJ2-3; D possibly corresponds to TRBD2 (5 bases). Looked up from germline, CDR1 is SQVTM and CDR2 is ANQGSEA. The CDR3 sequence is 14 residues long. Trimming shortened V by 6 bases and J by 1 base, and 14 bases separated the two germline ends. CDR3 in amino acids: CSVERARGTDTQYF. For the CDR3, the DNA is TGCAGCGTCGAAAGGGCGAGGGGCACAGATACGCAGTATTTT.

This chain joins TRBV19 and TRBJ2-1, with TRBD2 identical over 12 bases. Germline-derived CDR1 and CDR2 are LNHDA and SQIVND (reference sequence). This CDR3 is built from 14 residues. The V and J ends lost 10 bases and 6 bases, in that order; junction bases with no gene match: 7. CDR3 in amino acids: CATGLAGSLNEQFF. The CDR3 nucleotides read TGTGCCACTGGACTAGCGGGAAGTCTCAATGAGCAGTTCTTC.

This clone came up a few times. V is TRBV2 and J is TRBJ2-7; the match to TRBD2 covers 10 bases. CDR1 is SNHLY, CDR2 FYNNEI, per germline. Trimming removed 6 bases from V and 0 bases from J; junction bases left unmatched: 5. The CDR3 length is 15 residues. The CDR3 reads CASRGLAASSYEQYF. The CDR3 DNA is TGTGCCAGCAGAGGACTAGCGGCCAGCTCCTACGAGCAGTACTTC.

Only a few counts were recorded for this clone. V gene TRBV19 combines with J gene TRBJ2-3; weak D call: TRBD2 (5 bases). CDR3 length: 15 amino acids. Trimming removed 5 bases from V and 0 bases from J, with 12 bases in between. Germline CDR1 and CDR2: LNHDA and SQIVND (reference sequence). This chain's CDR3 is CASSPRDPSTDTQYF. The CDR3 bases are TGTGCCAGTAGTCCGAGGGATCCTAGCACAGATACGCAGTATTTT. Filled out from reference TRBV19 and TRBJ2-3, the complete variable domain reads DGGITQSPKYLFRKEGQNVTLSCEQNLNHDAMYWYRQDPGQGLRLIYYSQIVNDFQKGDIAEGYSVSREKKESFPLTVTSAQKNPTAFYLCASSPRDPSTDTQYFGPGTRLTVL.

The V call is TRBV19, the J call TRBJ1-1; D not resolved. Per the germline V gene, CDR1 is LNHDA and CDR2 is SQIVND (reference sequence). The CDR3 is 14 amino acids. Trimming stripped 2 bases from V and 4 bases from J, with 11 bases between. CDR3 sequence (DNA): TGTGCCAGTAGTATAAAGGTCCGGAGCACTGAAGCTTTCTTT. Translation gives CASSIKVRSTEAFF.

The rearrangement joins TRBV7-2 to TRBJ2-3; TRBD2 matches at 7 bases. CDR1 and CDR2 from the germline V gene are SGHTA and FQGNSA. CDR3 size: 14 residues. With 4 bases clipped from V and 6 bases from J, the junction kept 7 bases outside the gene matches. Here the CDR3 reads CASSSRGSPDTQYF. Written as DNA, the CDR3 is TGTGCCAGCAGCTCGCGGGGGTCCCCGGATACGCAGTATTTT.

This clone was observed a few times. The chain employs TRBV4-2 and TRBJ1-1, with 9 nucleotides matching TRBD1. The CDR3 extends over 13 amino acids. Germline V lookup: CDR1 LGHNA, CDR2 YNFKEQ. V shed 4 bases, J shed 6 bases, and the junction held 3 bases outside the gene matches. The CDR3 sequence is CASSRDREAEAFF. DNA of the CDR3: TGTGCCAGCAGCCGGGACAGGGAAGCTGAAGCTTTCTTT.

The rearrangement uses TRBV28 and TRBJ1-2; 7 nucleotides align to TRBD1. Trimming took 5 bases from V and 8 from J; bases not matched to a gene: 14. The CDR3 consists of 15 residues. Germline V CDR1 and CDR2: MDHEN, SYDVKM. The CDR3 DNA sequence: TGTGCCAGCAGTCGCCCGGGACAGTCTTGGGGGGGCTACACCTTC. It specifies CASSRPGQSWGGYTF.

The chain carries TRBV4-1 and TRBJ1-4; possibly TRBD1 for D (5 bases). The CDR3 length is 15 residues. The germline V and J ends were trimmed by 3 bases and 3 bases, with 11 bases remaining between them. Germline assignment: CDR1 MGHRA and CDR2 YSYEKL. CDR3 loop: CASSHPGGPNEKLFF. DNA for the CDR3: TGCGCCAGCAGCCACCCCGGGGGACCTAATGAAAAACTGTTTTTT.

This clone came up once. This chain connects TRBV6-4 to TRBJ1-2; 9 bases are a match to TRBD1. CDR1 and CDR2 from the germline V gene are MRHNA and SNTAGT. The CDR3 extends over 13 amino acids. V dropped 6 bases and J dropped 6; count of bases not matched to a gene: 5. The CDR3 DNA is TGTGCCAGCAGCCCCGACAGGGGGGATGGCTACACCTTC. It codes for CASSPDRGDGYTF.

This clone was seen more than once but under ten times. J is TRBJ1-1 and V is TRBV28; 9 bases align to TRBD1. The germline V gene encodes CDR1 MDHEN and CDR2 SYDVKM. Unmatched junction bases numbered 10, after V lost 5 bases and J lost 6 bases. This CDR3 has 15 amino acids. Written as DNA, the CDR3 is TGTGCCAGCAGTCCACCCTGGACAGGGGCCCCTGAAGCTTTCTTT. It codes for CASSPPWTGAPEAFF.

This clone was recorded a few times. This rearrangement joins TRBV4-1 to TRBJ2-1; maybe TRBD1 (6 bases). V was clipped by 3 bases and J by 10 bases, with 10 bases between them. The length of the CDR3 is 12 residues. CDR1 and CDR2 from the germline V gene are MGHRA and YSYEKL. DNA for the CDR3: TGCGCCAGCAGCCAGGTAGACAGGGAGCAGTTCTTC. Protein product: CASSQVDREQFF.

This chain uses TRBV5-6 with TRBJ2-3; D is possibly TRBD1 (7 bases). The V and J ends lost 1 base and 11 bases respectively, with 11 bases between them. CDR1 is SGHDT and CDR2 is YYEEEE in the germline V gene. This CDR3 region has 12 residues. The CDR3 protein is CASSLNRGGQYF. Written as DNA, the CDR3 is TGTGCCAGCAGCTTGAACAGGGGAGGGCAGTATTTT.

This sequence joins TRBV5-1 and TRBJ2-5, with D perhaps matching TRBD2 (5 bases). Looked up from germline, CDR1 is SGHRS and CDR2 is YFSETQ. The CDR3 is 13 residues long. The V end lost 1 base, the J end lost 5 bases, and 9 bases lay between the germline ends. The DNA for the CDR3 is TGCGCCAGCAGCTTGAGCGGATCGGAGACCCAGTACTTC. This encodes CASSLSGSETQYF.